Below are 19 T cell receptor beta chains sequenced from a single sample in a study of OX40 agonist ivuxolimab in advanced cancers. Using immunoSEQ multiplex PCR, the repertoire was profiled, and TCRdb retains in-frame clones only, with some absent. The sample holds tens of thousands of clones; 80% to 90% are singletons and the top ten take approximately 4.8%. The sample here was CD4+ or CD8+ T cells sorted from blood, taken in a trial of the OX40 agonist ivuxolimab. Every receptor here comes from an adult with an advanced solid tumor such as melanoma, head and neck, liver or kidney cancer.

The V and J genes are TRBV5-1 and TRBJ1-4; unclear D gene. This CDR3 comprises 13 residues. From germline, CDR1 is SGHRS and CDR2 YFSETQ. Between the trimmed V and J ends, which lost 5 bases and 7 bases, there was a span of 12 bases. CDR3 protein: CASSDTMLEKLFF. As DNA, the CDR3 is TGCGCCAGCAGTGACACGATGCTTGAAAAACTGTTTTTT.

The rearrangement links TRBV27 to TRBJ2-5; D tentatively reads TRBD1 or TRBD2 (5 bases each). This CDR3 is built from 15 residues. V shed 0 bases and J shed 5 bases, with 13 bases lying between them. Per the germline V gene, CDR1 is MNHEY and CDR2 is SMNVEV (reference sequence). DNA for the CDR3: TGTGCCAGCAGTTTATCGGGGGTGCCCTCGGAGACCCAGTACTTC. It translates to CASSLSGVPSETQYF.

This clone appeared a single time. The chain couples TRBV2 to TRBJ2-3; D gene unclear. The V gene lost 6 bases and the J gene lost 1 base, with 8 bases spanning the gap. This CDR3 has 13 residues. CDR1 and CDR2 (germline): SNHLY, FYNNEI. The CDR3 here is CASRNGGTDTQYF. The CDR3 nucleotides are TGTGCCAGCAGGAATGGGGGCACAGATACGCAGTATTTT.

The chain combines TRBV11-3 with TRBJ1-2; D perhaps matches TRBD1 (6 bases). Looked up from germline, CDR1 is SGHNT and CDR2 is YENEEA. The CDR3 is 15 amino acids. V was shortened by 3 bases and J by 7 bases, with 18 bases between the two germline ends. The CDR3 bases are TGTGCCAGCAGCTTCCCCGGGACACAGCGTTTTGGCTACACCTTC. It is translated as CASSFPGTQRFGYTF.

This chain uses TRBV6-4 with TRBJ1-6; 7 positions agree with TRBD1. After removal of 8 bases from V and 5 bases from J, the junction contained 3 bases not matched to a gene. The CDR3 covers 13 residues. Germline CDR1 and CDR2: MRHNA and SNTAGT. The CDR3 reads CASQGGNNSPLHF. DNA for the CDR3: TGTGCCAGCCAGGGGGGAAATAATTCACCCCTCCACTTT.

This clone was seen a handful of times. This rearrangement joins TRBV18 to TRBJ2-4; D ambiguous. The CDR3 sequence is 14 residues long. The germline V gene has CDR1 KGHSH and CDR2 LQKENI. V lost 8 bases, J lost 6 bases, and 17 bases lay in between. The CDR3 DNA is TGTGCCAGCGCCCGGCCCCCTCCGGGAAACATTCAGTACTTC. Translated, it gives CASARPPPGNIQYF.

This clone was counted once. The chain uses TRBV28 and TRBJ1-1; 8 bases map to TRBD1. Per germline, CDR1 MDHEN and CDR2 SYDVKM. The J segment lost 11 bases and the V segment lost 5 bases, leaving 4 bases of the junction unmatched. CDR3 length: 11 residues. CDR3 sequence: CASSDRGMAFF. The CDR3 DNA follows: TGTGCCAGCAGTGACAGGGGAATGGCTTTCTTT.

This clone was found a few times. The rearrangement uses TRBV7-9 and TRBJ2-7, with D maybe TRBD2 (5 bases). Looked up from germline, CDR1 is SEHNR and CDR2 is FQNEAQ (reference sequence). The CDR3 covers 13 residues. Trimming removed 1 base at V and 7 bases at J, with 11 bases between. CDR3 protein: CASSLVATGEQYF. CDR3 DNA: TGTGCCAGCAGCTTAGTGGCAACGGGAGAGCAGTACTTC.

CDR3 sequence reads: CASKTETGNEQFF. In nucleotides, the CDR3 is TGTGCCAGCAAGACGGAAACGGGCAATGAGCAGTTCTTC. The rearrangement joins TRBV14 to TRBJ2-1; unclear D gene. Trimming took off 7 bases at V and 6 bases at J, with 13 bases between the two ends. This CDR3 region has 13 residues. In germline, CDR1 is SGHDN, CDR2 FVKESK.

This chain connects TRBV7-9 to TRBJ2-3, with 11 positions matching TRBD2. The J segment lost 0 bases and the V segment lost 4 bases, leaving 3 bases of the junction unmatched. CDR1 and CDR2 from the germline V gene are SEHNR and FQNEAQ (reference sequence). The CDR3 runs to 16 residues. CDR3 sequence (DNA): TGTGCCAGCAGCTATCCTAGCGGGGGGAGCACAGATACGCAGTATTTT. This translates into CASSYPSGGSTDTQYF. Combining the CDR3 with reference TRBV7-9 and TRBJ2-3 gives the whole variable domain DTGVSQNPRHKITKRGQNVTFRCDPISEHNRLYWYRQTLGQGPEFLTYFQNEAQLEKSRLLSDRFSAERPKGSFSTLEIQRTEQGDSAMYLCASSYPSGGSTDTQYFGPGTRLTVL.

The J gene is TRBJ2-1, the V gene TRBV7-2; 7 nucleotides align to TRBD1. V shed 1 base and J 4 bases; nucleotides not matched to a gene: 7. Germline CDR1 is SGHTA and CDR2 is FQGNSA. The CDR3 has 16 amino acids. CDR3 amino acids: CASSLVPQGVYNEQFF. DNA for the CDR3: TGTGCCAGCAGCTTAGTCCCTCAGGGGGTTTACAATGAGCAGTTCTTC. The whole variable domain, remainder taken from reference TRBV7-2 and TRBJ2-1, is GAGVSQSPSNKVTEKGKDVELRCDPISGHTALYWYRQSLGQGLEFLIYFQGNSAPDKSGLPSDRFSAERTGGSVSTLTIQRTQQEDSAVYLCASSLVPQGVYNEQFFGPGTRLTVL.

This chain links TRBV7-9 with TRBJ1-5, with 12 bases matching TRBD1. Trimming cost V 5 bases and J 6 bases; bases outside gene matches: 5. Germline assignment: CDR1 SEHNR and CDR2 FQNEAQ (reference sequence). This CDR3 has 15 residues. CDR3 protein: CASSLGTGGPQPQHF. CDR3 DNA sequence: TGTGCCAGCAGCCTAGGGACAGGGGGCCCTCAGCCCCAGCATTTT.

The chain combines TRBV5-4 with TRBJ1-1; TRBD1 might be the D (5 bases). V was clipped by 5 bases and J by 0 bases, with 14 bases between them. This CDR3 comprises 15 residues. CDR1 and CDR2 from the germline V gene are SGHNT and YYREEE (reference sequence). CDR3 residues: CASREKQELNTEAFF. CDR3 coding DNA: TGTGCCAGCAGGGAGAAACAGGAATTGAACACTGAAGCTTTCTTT.

The CDR3 region is CASRGRCEKLFF. DNA for the CDR3: TGCGCCAGCAGGGGGAGATGTGAAAAACTGTTTTTT. The chain employs TRBV23-1 and TRBJ1-4; no clear D. TRBV23-1 is noted as an ORF with a role that remains uncertain. The germline V and J ends were trimmed by 6 bases and 7 bases, with 9 bases remaining between them. This CDR3 is built from 12 residues.

The rearrangement uses TRBV5-4 and TRBJ2-5; 7 nucleotides line up with TRBD1. This CDR3 contains 13 residues. The junction had 6 bases not matched to a gene; V was cut back by 6 bases and J by 4 bases. CDR1 is SGHNT and CDR2 is YYREEE in the germline V gene (reference sequence). CDR3 nucleotides: TGTGCCAGCACCGTGGGACAGTTAGAGACCCAGTACTTC. Its translation: CASTVGQLETQYF.

The V and J genes are TRBV7-9 and TRBJ2-7; no definite D call. Trimming removed 4 bases from V and 0 bases from J, with 10 bases in between. From germline, CDR1 is SEHNR and CDR2 FQNEAQ (reference sequence). The CDR3 extends over 14 amino acids. This CDR3 is CASSSGRISYEQYF. CDR3 DNA sequence: TGTGCCAGCAGCTCGGGTCGGATCTCCTACGAGCAGTACTTC.

V gene TRBV4-1 combines with J gene TRBJ2-1; D ambiguous. The CDR3 sequence is 18 residues long. Trimming took 1 base from V and 0 from J, leaving 16 bases between them. Germline V gene sequence: CDR1 MGHRA, CDR2 YSYEKL. The CDR3 sequence is CASSQVDMGFSSYNEQFF. The CDR3 region has the DNA TGCGCCAGCAGCCAAGTAGATATGGGCTTCAGCTCCTACAATGAGCAGTTCTTC.

This sequence joins TRBV5-6 and TRBJ1-1; a weak D match, TRBD1 (6 bases). CDR3 size: 14 residues. Germline-derived CDR1 and CDR2 are SGHDT and YYEEEE. The V and J ends lost 0 bases and 6 bases respectively, with 12 bases between them. CDR3 coding DNA: TGTGCCAGCAGCTTGGTGGGGGCAGCGGCTGAAGCTTTCTTT. Translating it yields CASSLVGAAAEAFF.

The chain combines TRBV25-1 with TRBJ1-4; the match to TRBD1 covers 9 bases. Germline CDR1 reads MGHDK; CDR2 reads SYGVNS. V lost 9 bases and J lost 8; bases outside the gene matches: 13. The CDR3 covers 15 residues. The CDR3 DNA sequence: TGTGCCAGTATGCCCGGACAGGGGTTAGAGGAAAAACTGTTTTTT. Its translation: CASMPGQGLEEKLFF.